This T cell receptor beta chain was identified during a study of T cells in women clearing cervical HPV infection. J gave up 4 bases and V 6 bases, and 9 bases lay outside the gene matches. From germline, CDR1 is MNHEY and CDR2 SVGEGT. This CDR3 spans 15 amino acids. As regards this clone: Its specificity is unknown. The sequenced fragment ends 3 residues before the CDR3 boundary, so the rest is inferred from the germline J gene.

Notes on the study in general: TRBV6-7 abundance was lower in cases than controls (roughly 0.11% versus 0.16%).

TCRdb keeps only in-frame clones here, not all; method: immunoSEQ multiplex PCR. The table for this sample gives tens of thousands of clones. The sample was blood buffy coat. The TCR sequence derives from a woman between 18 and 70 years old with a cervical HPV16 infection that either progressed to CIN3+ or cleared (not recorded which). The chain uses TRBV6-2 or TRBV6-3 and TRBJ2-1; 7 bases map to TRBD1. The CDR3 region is CASRGRDSDYNEQFF. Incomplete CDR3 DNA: TGTGCCAGCAGGGGCCGGGACAGCGATTACAATGAG.